This T cell receptor (beta chain) was obtained from a study of blood T cell repertoires in COVID-19. Study context: Samples of COVID-19 (acute and convalescent) were obtained from the United States, Italy and Spain. T cells, B-cell-depleted T cells, or PBMCs provided the cDNA or gDNA that served as material.

Some clones are missing from TCRdb's copy, which holds only in-frame ones; the method was immunoSEQ multiplex PCR. The sample records about 440,000 clones, 88% being singletons. CDR1 is MNHEY and CDR2 is SVGAGI in the germline V gene. The CDR3 totals 11 residues. Trimming removed 4 bases at V and 8 bases at J, with 8 bases between. Seattle cases were enrolled at active infection and followed longitudinally. The sequence was collected from a woman aged 50 to 60 with COVID-19, enrolled during active disease. J is TRBJ1-2 and V is TRBV6-5, with unresolved D. The sequenced material came from peripheral blood. The CDR3 sequence: CASSSLRGYTF. DNA of the CDR3: TGTGCCAGCAGTTCTTTGAGGGGCTACACCTTC.